The present T cell receptor (beta chain) was sequenced within a study of cytomegalovirus exposure and HLA in healthy donors. Study-level results: Specific recognition of CMV antigens was confirmed in vitro for a few chains (all CMV-associated). Most of the TCR beta V segments (in an earlier analysis) were productive either about 87% or about 30% of the time. It was reported that TCR beta sequences correctly inferred the HLA-A and HLA-B alleles for most subjects.

A word on this clone: Antigen unknown.

Germline V gene data show CDR1 as MNHEY and CDR2 as SVGAGI. The CDR3 runs to 14 residues. V was pared by 6 bases and J by 6 bases, with 3 bases of the junction left unmatched. With 60 Vbeta and 13 Jbeta primers, the PCR was carried out. Some clones are missing from TCRdb's copy, which holds only in-frame ones; the method was immunoSEQ multiplex PCR. Counted here are approximately 100,000 clones, over 65% occurring once; the ten biggest clones make up approximately 16%. The chain employs TRBV6-5 and TRBJ1-6; 9 nucleotides line up with TRBD1. Source material: PBMCs. This sequence was found in a man in his 60s in good health and CMV-seropositive. The CDR3 spells CASRLTGGNSPLHF. As DNA, the CDR3 is TGTGCCAGCAGACTGACAGGGGGTAATTCACCCCTCCACTTT.